Below are 9 T cell receptor beta chains sequenced from a single sample in a study of vaccination effects on CD4 cells after COVID-19. Subsequent to a culture period of nine to ten days, CD4+ T cells were isolated. Every participant took two doses of the BNT162b2 or mRNA-1273 vaccine. Assay: immunoSEQ multiplex PCR; the TCRdb copy retains only in-frame clones and omits some. The sample shows under 55,000 clones, roughly 72% of them seen only once. No cognate antigen is known for these TCRs. The source material was CD4+ T cells from PBMCs cultured without peptide, sampled after COVID-19 vaccination. The source of these receptors is a human donor who received a COVID-19 vaccine.

The chain links TRBV11-2 to TRBJ2-1; the match to TRBD2 covers 8 bases. The CDR3 contains 15 residues. The germline gives CDR1 SGHAT, CDR2 FQNNGV. V lost 6 bases to trimming and J lost 4 bases; unmatched junction nucleotides: 8. In DNA, the CDR3 is TGTGCCAGCAGGATGCGGGGGGACCTGTACAATGAGCAGTTCTTC. This encodes CASRMRGDLYNEQFF.

V and J are TRBV7-9 and TRBJ2-7, with 7 bases lining up with TRBD2. CDR3 length: 14 residues. The germline gives CDR1 SEHNR, CDR2 FQNEAQ (reference sequence). Trimming took 5 bases from V and 4 from J; bases not matched to a gene: 8. The CDR3, as DNA: TGTGCCAGCAGCACCACTGGACTAGGGTACGAGCAGTACTTC. Translated, it gives CASSTTGLGYEQYF.

This clone was observed a few times. The chain uses TRBV24-1 and TRBJ2-3; D might be TRBD2 (5 bases). Germline V gene data show CDR1 as KGHDR and CDR2 as SFDVKD. The CDR3 is made up of 14 amino acids. Deletions cut 5 bases from V and 6 bases from J, with 14 bases between. This CDR3 reads CATSAQRVADTQYF. The CDR3 coding sequence is TGTGCCACCAGTGCCCAACGAGTAGCGGATACGCAGTATTTT.

The V call is TRBV19, the J call TRBJ2-2, with D possibly matching TRBD1 (6 bases). V was cut by 5 bases and J by 7 bases, with 26 bases left in between. Germline-derived CDR1 and CDR2 are LNHDA and SQIVND (reference sequence). This CDR3 contains 18 residues. CDR3 sequence (DNA): TGTGCCAGTAGTGAGAGGAACTATGGGGCAGGGGCTGTCGGGGAGCTGTTTTTT. Protein: CASSERNYGAGAVGELFF.

This clone was detected only once. The chain couples TRBV23-1 to TRBJ1-5; D might be TRBD1 (6 bases). TRBV23-1 is filed as an ORF, its function uncertain. CDR3 length equals 17 residues. The V end lost 5 bases, the J end lost 0 bases, and 17 bases lay between the germline ends. The chain's CDR3 is CASSITGFPNSNQPQHF. The CDR3 DNA reads TGCGCCAGCAGTATTACAGGGTTCCCAAATAGCAATCAGCCCCAGCATTTT.

This chain connects TRBV6-5 to TRBJ2-3; maybe TRBD2 (7 bases). The CDR3 is 15 amino acids. Trimming took 5 bases from V and 2 from J, leaving 14 bases between them. The germline V gene has CDR1 MNHEY and CDR2 SVGAGI. The CDR3 sequence is CASSHGRGPTDTQYF. CDR3 DNA sequence: TGTGCCAGCAGTCATGGGCGGGGGCCCACAGATACGCAGTATTTT.

This chain joins TRBV2 and TRBJ2-1; D unclear. This CDR3 has 12 residues. The V end was cut by 4 bases, the J end by 12 bases, with 13 bases between. Germline CDR1 is SNHLY and CDR2 is FYNNEI. CDR3 region: CASSGDLVLQFF. The CDR3 DNA reads TGTGCCAGCAGTGGAGACCTAGTTCTGCAGTTCTTC.

This chain connects TRBV25-1 to TRBJ1-1, with D uncertain. Germline assignment: CDR1 MGHDK and CDR2 SYGVNS. The V and J ends lost 2 bases and 3 bases respectively, with 7 bases between them. This CDR3 has 13 amino acids. CDR3: CASSEVSDTEAFF. The DNA of the CDR3 is TGTGCCAGCAGTGAAGTGTCAGACACTGAAGCTTTCTTT.

This clone came up a few times. The chain combines TRBV5-1 with TRBJ2-7; TRBD2 aligns across 13 bases. J lost 5 bases, V lost 4 bases, and 6 bases had no gene match. Germline-derived CDR1 and CDR2 are SGHRS and YFSETQ. The CDR3 loop spans 15 amino acids. CDR3 region: CASSPRTSGGNEQYF. In DNA, the CDR3 is TGCGCCAGCAGCCCGAGGACTAGCGGGGGAAACGAGCAGTACTTC.